This T cell receptor (beta chain) was sequenced for a study of cytomegalovirus exposure and HLA in healthy donors (dated by TCRdb to about 2017). In terms of the full investigation: In an earlier analysis of 587 of the donors, about 270 Gb of sequence data and just under 120 million unique TCR beta sequences from about 179 million T cells were reported. About 310 gigabases of sequencing data and tens of millions of unique TCR sequences were included in an early release covering around 600 HLA-typed donors. Of the 300 to 450 genotyped donors, roughly 85% fell in the genetic ancestry cluster associated with self-reported Caucasian donors. The study was designed to test whether signatures of past pathogen exposure could be identified by cataloging public T cell receptors. Using immunosequencing, the study profiled T cell repertoires from 500 to 800 subjects and related those repertoires to cytomegalovirus serostatus. A separate validation cohort of roughly 130 different subjects was used in addition to the roughly 670-subject first cohort. High-throughput TCR immunosequencing, statistical association of individual TCRs with disease status, and machine learning were combined to predict cytomegalovirus infection status. In a later analysis, previously published TCR beta repertoires from 500 to 750 donors were re-analyzed and high-resolution HLA genotyping was added so that TCR occurrence patterns could be studied. The later analysis used no new phenotypic data to find candidate immune exposures, relying instead on TCR beta sequences and their occurrence across donors. An earlier analysis of 450 to 750 of the donors used high-throughput TCR beta sequencing to judge whether each TCR beta V gene segment behaved as functional or pseudogenic. Donor age, sex, ethnicity and CMV serostatus were compiled alongside the repertoire data. In a later genetic analysis, genome-wide SNP genotypes for about 65% of the roughly 700 donors were used, and that subset was treated as a discovery cohort. All discovery cohort repertoires had been generated on a single sequencing platform. Class I and class II HLA loci were covered by the typing at four-digit resolution. Typing coverage varied by locus: roughly 620-640 donors for A, B, C, DRB1 and DQB1; approximately 500 for DQA1; over 600 for DPA1; 400 to 480 for DPB1. Because of strong linkage in the cohort, roughly five DR-DQ haplotypes were treated as single units for association and clustering. Among around 400 genotyped donors of the cohort, an average of about 220,000 unique TCR beta nucleotide sequences was sequenced per donor, of which roughly 17% were non-productive.

What the authors observed across the whole study: The presence/absence analyses assumed that sequencing depth was roughly uniform across donors, and that assumption may not be true. A later analysis found that TCR association rates varied across HLA loci, with DRB1 alleles showing the most associated TCRs and HLA-C alleles the fewest. In this cohort, only TCR beta chains were sequenced, and detectable features were limited by the absence of alpha or paired-chain data. A total of roughly 160 TCR beta chains were listed by the study as associated with cytomegalovirus. Several of the top co-occurrence clusters appeared to be linked to parvovirus B19, influenza, CMV and Epstein-Barr virus, according to a later analysis. Strong co-occurrence of HLA alleles, especially DR and DQ, made assigning TCR associations to individual alleles difficult. In vitro tests confirmed that three of the cytomegalovirus-associated TCR beta chains recognize cytomegalovirus antigens. A later genetic analysis reported fewer N-insertions in productive TCRs among donors in an Asian-associated ancestry cluster than the 666-donor mean. Approximately 18 rarely observed V segments, including chromosome 9 orphons, were excluded from the earlier analysis of several hundred of the donors because counts were too low. Because HLA typing was unavailable for some donors at each locus, only the typed subset was used in association tests. CMV serostatus was the only immune exposure information available for the cohort. The authors suggested that the approach could potentially be generalized to other disease states and immunological phenotypes. An earlier analysis of around 540 of the donors showed that most TCR beta V segments appeared in productive rearrangements either about 90% or about 30% of the time, which broadly matched IMGT annotations. A cluster of highly shared sequence variants was judged likely to be a technical artifact of the sequencing pipeline. The classifier was reported to diagnose cytomegalovirus status with high specificity and sensitivity in both the original and validation cohorts. Some IMGT-functional V segments, including TRBV6-2 and TRBV6-3, could not be distinguished by the 87-base-pair reads and were therefore excluded. Correlated functional status among segregating V segments might be attributable to linkage disequilibrium, but an unknown experimental factor could not be ruled out. Compared with equally common non-associated chains, HLA-associated TCR beta chains in a later analysis were more clonally expanded and had lower generation probabilities. In a later analysis, most CMV-associated TCR beta chains were found to appear HLA-restricted, with HLA associations seemingly driven largely by CMV exposure. An association between a missense DCLRE1C variant and V-gene and J-gene trimming of TCR beta chains was found in a later genetic analysis and replicated in an independent cohort. In a later analysis, around 17,000 TCR beta sequences were associated with specific HLA alleles at a false discovery rate of 0.05. Across donors, most TCR sequences were observed very rarely, whereas some public TCRs were present in many individuals. A further reported finding was that TCR beta sequences accurately predicted the HLA-A and HLA-B alleles for most subjects in the first cohort.

To prepare the library, the immunoSEQ multiplex PCR assay was applied. For the multiplex PCR, a mixture combining 60 forward primers for TCR Vbeta segments and 13 reverse primers for TCR Jbeta segments was used. The CDR3 region of rearranged TCR beta genes was amplified from genomic DNA by a multiplex PCR assay. Amplified TCR beta libraries were sequenced as 87-base-pair reads on the Illumina HiSeq System. The study's processing was this. A later analysis counted tens of millions of unique TCR beta chains across the 666 repertoires, and about 10 million of these chains were shared by at least two donors. Raw reads were error-corrected and collapsed into unique sequences by a nearest-neighbor algorithm in which closely related sequences were merged to remove PCR and sequencing errors. To assign V, D and J gene segments, CDR3 sequences were aligned to IMGT reference sequences. For a sequence to be retained, a match of at least six nucleotides was required to both a V gene segment and a J gene segment. Rearrangements were classified as productive when the CDR3 lacked stop codons and remained in frame with V and J, and all other rearrangements were classified as non-productive. CDR3 was defined according to IMGT convention as the region running from the second conserved V-encoded cysteine to the conserved J-encoded phenylalanine. The earlier analysis of some 580 of the donors excluded any sequence lacking an unambiguous match to a single V gene segment. An earlier analysis of around 600 of the donors classified V segments as functional when productive rearrangements were above 56.7% and as segregating when the standard deviation between donors was above 5%. A statistical classification framework was developed to diagnose cytomegalovirus status using the catalog of TCR beta chain sequences. In a later analysis, TCR nucleotide sequences were compared against IMGT/GENE-DB human TR gene sequences so that V and J genes could be assigned. In a later analysis, CDR3 sequences and most-parsimonious VDJ recombination scenarios were assigned using the TCRdist pipeline. In a later analysis, each TCR beta chain was defined by its CDR3 amino acid sequence together with its V-gene family, and reads without a unique V-gene family were excluded. In a later analysis, nearly 600 highly shared, low-generation-probability nucleotide sequences were removed to address suspected cross-contamination and a sequencing artifact. In a later analysis, a clonal expansion index was calculated for each public chain from normalized within-repertoire ranks of inferred template counts. In a later analysis, generation probabilities were computed with a VDJ recombination model fitted to out-of-frame rearrangements, and the resulting probabilities were checked against IGoR. A later analysis scored TCR-TCR, TCR-HLA and TCR-CMV co-occurrence with hypergeometric tests, applying a repertoire-size bias correction to TCR pairs. A later analysis estimated false discovery rates by permuting HLA or CMV assignments 20 times. In a later analysis, co-occurring TCRs were grouped using DBSCAN, with TCRdist sequence similarity added in when clustering inside HLA-allele-positive subsets. For co-occurrence clustering, repertoires with fewer than 30,000 or more than 120,000 public chains were excluded, along with a handful of repertoires with anomalous nucleotide sharing. This is the immuneACCESS table as TCRdb keeps it, with only in-frame sequences that have V and J called. A part of the clones is gone; compared with another copy, unresolved V genes explain less than half, and the rest is unexplained. Clone size and V and J calls were adopted from that table, with D and trimming inferred from the DNA. Across this sample there are almost 200,000 clones, with approximately 85% seen only once. The ten largest account for approximately 2.1% of the sample.

The germline ends are 11 bases apart after V is trimmed by 1 base and J by 6 bases. CDR1 and CDR2 are drawn from the germline V gene: SGHRS, YFSETQ. The CDR3 sequence holds 14 residues, the cysteine and phenylalanine included. Only the CDR3 part of the read is kept: 42 bases, read in frame from the first base. Concerning this clone: The specificity of this receptor is unknown. No base quality values were provided; no much bigger clone lies one nucleotide off.

In total, more than 500 healthy bone marrow donors made up the cohort. At the time of sampling, all cohort members were nominally healthy, though unrecorded immune exposures were likely present. The donor was CMV seronegative and belonged to the group of 350 or so seronegative cohort members. Every donor gave a peripheral blood sample, and the peripheral blood mononuclear cells from that sample were used for TCR beta sequencing. The Qiagen DNeasy Blood Extraction Kit was used to extract genomic DNA from the blood cell samples. Sequenced sample: PBMCs. This chain joins TRBV5-1 to TRBJ1-5; no D gene is confidently identified. This clonotype was obtained from a woman in her forties or fifties in good health and CMV-seronegative. The CDR3: CASSLLQGGQPQHF. The DNA sequence is given as TGCGCCAGCAGCTTGCTACAAGGAGGTCAGCCCCAGCATTTT.